Listed below are T cell receptor beta chains from one sample, sequenced in a study of T-cell reconstitution after alpha-beta-depleted transplantation in children. TCRdb reprocessed the PCR reads with MiXCR, giving one entry per CDR3 protein. This sample has about 640,000 distinct CDR3 sequences, with roughly 13% found just once. The material was PBMCs, mostly from graft donor cells, obtained 360 days after TCRalphabeta/CD19-depleted stem cell transplant. The source is a male patient under 18 who had a stem cell transplant for acute myeloid leukemia, so the T cells may come from the graft donor. Each CDR3 is given with its conserved first and last residue. A D gene is named only where the DNA matches it firmly. Size is omitted from some rows. Given values are once, few, many or a class for expanded clones.

>TRBJ2-7|TRBV6-2/TRBV6-3|.|.
CASSRTTSFEQYF
TGTGCCAGCAGTAGGACGACTAGTTTCGAGCAGTACTTC
>TRBJ2-1|TRBV7-3|.|.
CASSLALDIGEQFF
TGTGCCAGCAGCCTGGCACTCGATATCGGTGAGCAGTTCTTC
>TRBJ2-1|TRBV28|.|.
CASSFRLTVYNEQFF
TGTGCCAGCAGTTTCCGACTGACAGTATACAATGAGCAGTTCTTC
>TRBJ2-3|TRBV28|.|many
CASSLASGGIWDTQYF
TGTGCCAGCAGTCTTGCTTCTGGGGGGATCTGGGATACGCAGTATTTT
>TRBJ2-6|TRBV28|TRBD1|.
CASSYRGPGANVLTF
TGTGCCAGCAGCTACAGGGGGCCCGGGGCCAACGTCCTGACTTTC
>TRBJ2-7|TRBV12-3/TRBV12-4|TRBD2|few
CASSKGVASGNEQYF
TGTGCCAGCAGCAAAGGGGTGGCTAGCGGGAACGAGCAGTACTTC
>TRBJ2-7|TRBV4-3|TRBD1|few
CASSQINRGLYEQYF
TGCGCCAGCAGCCAAATCAACAGGGGGCTCTACGAGCAGTACTTC
>TRBJ1-2|TRBV30|.|.
CACPTGDYGYTF
TGTGCCTGCCCCACCGGGGACTATGGCTACACCTTC
>TRBJ2-7|TRBV28|.|many
CASGAGSSHEQYF
TGTGCCAGCGGGGCGGGATCTTCCCACGAGCAGTACTTC
>TRBJ1-4|TRBV4-2|TRBD1|.
CASSPPGGLGATNEKLFF
TGTGCCAGCAGCCCCCCAGGGGGCTTAGGGGCAACTAATGAAAAACTGTTTTTT
>TRBJ2-7|TRBV6-5|.|many
CATGDWASYYEQYF
TGTGCCACGGGGGACTGGGCTTCCTACTACGAGCAGTACTTC
>TRBJ2-5|TRBV7-3|.|few
CASSPYLAAQETQYF
TGTGCCAGCAGCCCCTATCTAGCAGCCCAAGAGACCCAGTACTTC
>TRBJ2-5|TRBV11-3|.|.
CASSPSGAETQYF
TGTGCCAGCAGCCCCTCGGGGGCGGAGACCCAGTACTTC
>TRBJ1-1|TRBV10-3|TRBD1|many
CAIRDRGASTEAFF
TGTGCCATCAGAGACAGGGGTGCGAGCACTGAAGCTTTCTTT
>TRBJ2-1|TRBV4-3|TRBD2|many
CASSQVSGSYNEQFF
TGTGCCAGCAGCCAAGTGAGCGGGAGTTACAATGAGCAGTTCTTC
>TRBJ2-2|TRBV6-2/TRBV6-3|.|few
CASSYLGHSRNTGELFF
TGTGCCAGCAGTTACCTTGGGCACTCTAGGAACACCGGGGAGCTGTTTTTT
>TRBJ2-5|TRBV14|TRBD2|.
CASSQVTSGMKTQYF
TGTGCCAGCAGCCAAGTGACTAGCGGGATGAAGACCCAGTACTTC
>TRBJ2-7|TRBV12-5|TRBD1|few
CASGLVLGQGVPYEQYF
TGTGCTAGTGGTTTGGTACTGGGACAGGGGGTCCCCTACGAGCAGTACTTC
>TRBJ1-1|TRBV6-2/TRBV6-3|TRBD1|.
CASRLGKQGGTEAFF
TGTGCCAGCAGGTTAGGAAAACAGGGGGGCACTGAAGCTTTCTTT
>TRBJ1-1|TRBV2|.|.
CASIEWGWGTEAFF
TGTGCCAGCATCGAGTGGGGGTGGGGAACTGAAGCTTTCTTT
>TRBJ2-5|TRBV29-1|.|few
CSVERPKQETQYF
TGCAGCGTCGAGAGACCCAAGCAAGAGACCCAGTACTTC
>TRBJ1-2|TRBV6-1|.|.
CASSARQLGTGYTF
TGTGCCAGCAGTGCCCGTCAGCTAGGAACCGGCTACACCTTC
>TRBJ1-1|TRBV28|.|few
CASSLERGRTNTEAFF
TGTGCCAGCAGTTTAGAAAGGGGCAGGACGAACACTGAAGCTTTCTTT
>TRBJ2-5|TRBV12-5|.|.
CASGFGETQYF
TGTGCTAGTGGTTTCGGAGAGACCCAGTACTTC
>TRBJ1-1|TRBV7-3|.|few
CASSSYRRTIVSEAFF
TGTGCCAGCAGCTCTTATAGAAGAACCATAGTCTCTGAAGCTTTCTTT
>TRBJ2-1|TRBV28|TRBD2|few
CASSFGTTRGLAGGSSYNEQFF
TGTGCCAGCAGTTTTGGTACGACTCGGGGACTAGCGGGAGGGAGCTCCTACAATGAGCAGTTCTTC
>TRBJ2-1|TRBV20-1|.|.
CSASKRGTGLSYNEQFF
TGCAGTGCTTCCAAGCGGGGGACAGGGCTTAGCTACAATGAGCAGTTCTTC
>TRBJ2-7|TRBV6-1|.|few
CASGGGNSYEQYF
TGTGCCAGCGGGGGCGGTAATTCCTACGAGCAGTACTTC
>TRBJ2-1|TRBV6-2/TRBV6-3|.|many
CASSYWGNEQFF
TGTGCCAGCAGTTACTGGGGAAATGAGCAGTTCTTC
>TRBJ2-1|TRBV3-1|TRBD2|.
CASSLTLAGGSLYNEQFF
TGTGCCAGCAGCCTTACACTAGCGGGAGGGTCATTATACAATGAGCAGTTCTTC
>TRBJ1-1|TRBV20-1|.|few
CSARGAGTILSTEAFF
TGCAGTGCTAGAGGGGCAGGGACAATCTTGAGCACTGAAGCTTTCTTT
>TRBJ2-7|TRBV6-2/TRBV6-3|TRBD2|few
CASSDVRTSAYEQYF
TGTGCCAGCTCCGACGTCAGGACTAGCGCCTACGAGCAGTACTTC
>TRBJ2-3|TRBV29-1|.|few
CSPGWEGARDTQYF
TGCAGCCCGGGGTGGGAGGGGGCGCGAGATACGCAGTATTTT
>TRBJ2-7|TRBV14|.|.
CASSPPGPSLFYEQYF
TGTGCCAGCAGCCCACCGGGACCCAGCCTGTTCTACGAGCAGTACTTC
>TRBJ2-7|TRBV3-1|TRBD2|many
CASSQDPSGRSEQYF
TGTGCCAGCAGCCAAGACCCTAGCGGGAGGAGCGAGCAGTACTTC
>TRBJ2-1|TRBV6-1|TRBD2|few
CASSQIRLAGDSNEQFF
TGTGCCAGCAGTCAAATCAGACTAGCGGGAGACTCCAATGAGCAGTTCTTC
>TRBJ1-5|TRBV28|.|.
CASSKESNQPQHF
TGTGCCAGCAGTAAGGAGAGCAATCAGCCCCAGCATTTT
>TRBJ2-5|TRBV20-1|.|many
CSAEAGLETQYF
TGCAGTGCGGAGGCGGGGCTGGAGACCCAGTACTTC
>TRBJ2-6|TRBV9|TRBD1|few
CASSVGTGGPSGANVLTF
TGTGCCAGCAGCGTAGGGACAGGGGGCCCATCTGGGGCCAACGTCCTGACTTTC
>TRBJ1-1|TRBV28|TRBD1|.
CASSPGGHTEAFF
TGTGCCAGCAGCCCAGGGGGCCACACTGAAGCTTTCTTT
>TRBJ2-3|TRBV28|.|many
CASSTGGGPPTDTQYF
TGTGCCAGCAGCACCGGGGGTGGCCCTCCCACAGATACGCAGTATTTT
>TRBJ2-1|TRBV20-1|TRBD1|.
CSASRGPLYNEQFF
TGCAGTGCTAGCAGGGGGCCCCTCTACAATGAGCAGTTCTTC
>TRBJ2-7|TRBV7-2|TRBD2|few
CASSLAGTSGNIYEQYF
TGTGCCAGCAGCTTAGCAGGGACTAGCGGGAATATCTACGAGCAGTACTTC
>TRBJ1-2|TRBV24-1|TRBD1|many
CATSDWGQGSGYTF
TGTGCCACCAGTGATTGGGGACAGGGGTCTGGCTACACCTTC
>TRBJ1-5|TRBV5-1|.|.
CASSLASGDQPQHF
TGCGCCAGCAGCTTGGCCTCAGGGGACCAGCCCCAGCATTTT
>TRBJ2-7|TRBV4-3|TRBD2|few
CASSQDPGLTYEQYF
TGCGCCAGCAGCCAAGACCCGGGACTAACCTACGAGCAGTACTTC
>TRBJ2-7|TRBV25-1|TRBD1|.
CASSETGVFYEQYF
TGTGCCAGCAGTGAAACAGGGGTCTTCTACGAGCAGTACTTC
>TRBJ2-1|TRBV4-3|TRBD2|few
CASSQGSRAGGGYEQFF
TGCGCCAGCAGCCAAGGGAGTAGGGCGGGAGGGGGGTATGAGCAGTTCTTC
>TRBJ1-2|TRBV4-2|.|.
CASSQAGRTNNYGYTF
TGTGCCAGCAGCCAAGCGGGGCGGACTAATAACTATGGCTACACCTTC
>TRBJ2-7|TRBV7-2|TRBD1|.
CASSTRDRGAYEQYF
TGTGCCAGCAGCACCCGGGACAGGGGCGCGTACGAGCAGTACTTC
>TRBJ2-1|TRBV4-2|TRBD2|.
CASSHSGTSGYNEQFF
TGTGCCAGCAGCCATTCCGGGACTAGCGGATACAATGAGCAGTTCTTC
>TRBJ2-5|TRBV29-1|.|many
CSVTSYGTQYF
TGCAGCGTTACCTCCTACGGGACCCAGTACTTC
>TRBJ2-3|TRBV20-1|.|.
CSARYGGAGVSDTQYF
TGCAGTGCTAGATATGGGGGGGCCGGAGTTTCAGATACGCAGTATTTT